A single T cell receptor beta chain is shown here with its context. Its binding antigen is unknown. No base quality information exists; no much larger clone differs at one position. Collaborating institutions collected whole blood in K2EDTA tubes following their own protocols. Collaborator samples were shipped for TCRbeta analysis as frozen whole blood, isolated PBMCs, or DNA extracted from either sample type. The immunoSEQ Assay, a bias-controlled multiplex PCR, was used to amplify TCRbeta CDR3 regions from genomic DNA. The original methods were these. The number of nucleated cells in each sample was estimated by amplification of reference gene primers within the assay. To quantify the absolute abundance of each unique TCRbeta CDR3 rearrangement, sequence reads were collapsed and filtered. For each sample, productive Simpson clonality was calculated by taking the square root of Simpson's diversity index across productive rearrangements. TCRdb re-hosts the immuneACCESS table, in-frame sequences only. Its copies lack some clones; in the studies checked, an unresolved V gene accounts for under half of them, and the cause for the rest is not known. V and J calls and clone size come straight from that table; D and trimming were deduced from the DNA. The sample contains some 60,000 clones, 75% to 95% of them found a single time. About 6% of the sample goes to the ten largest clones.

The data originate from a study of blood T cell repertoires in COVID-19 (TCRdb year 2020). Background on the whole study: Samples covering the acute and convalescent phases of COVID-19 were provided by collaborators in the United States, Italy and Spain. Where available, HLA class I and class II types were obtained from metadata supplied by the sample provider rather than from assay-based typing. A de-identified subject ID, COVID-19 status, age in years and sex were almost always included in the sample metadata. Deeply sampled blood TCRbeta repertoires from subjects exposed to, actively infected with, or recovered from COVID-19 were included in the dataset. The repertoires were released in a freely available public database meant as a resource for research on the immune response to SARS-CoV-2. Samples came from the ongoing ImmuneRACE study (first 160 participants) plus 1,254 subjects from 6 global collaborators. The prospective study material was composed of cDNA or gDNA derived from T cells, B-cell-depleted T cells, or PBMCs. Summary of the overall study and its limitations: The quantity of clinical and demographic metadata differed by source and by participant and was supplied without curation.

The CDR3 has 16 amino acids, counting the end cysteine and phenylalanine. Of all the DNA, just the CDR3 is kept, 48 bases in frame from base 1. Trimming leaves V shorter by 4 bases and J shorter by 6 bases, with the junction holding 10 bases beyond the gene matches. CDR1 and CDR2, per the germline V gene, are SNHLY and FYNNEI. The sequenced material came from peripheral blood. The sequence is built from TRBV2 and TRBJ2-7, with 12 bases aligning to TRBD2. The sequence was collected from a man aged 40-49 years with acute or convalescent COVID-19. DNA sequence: TGTGCCAGCAGTGGGACTAGCGGGAATGCGGCGGGCGAGCAGTACTTC. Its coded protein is CASSGTSGNAAGEQYF.